The TCR beta chain under discussion was sequenced for a study of T-cell memory formation after mild COVID-19. MiXCR, applied by TCRdb to the 5' RACE reads, yields one record per CDR3 protein. The sample lists under 300,000 distinct CDR3 sequences; more than 15% were seen once. This CDR3 spans 12 amino acids. The V end was cut by 5 bases, the J end by 9 bases, with 11 bases between. Germline lookup yields CDR1 LNHNV and CDR2 YYDKDF (reference sequence). General observations from the study: Clones that contracted from day 15 to 85 were balanced CD4/CD8, while later expanders leaned CD4+.

This clonotype was recorded a few times. Its antigen is as yet unknown. The TCR was taken from a man aged 18-30 years who had mild COVID-19 (a few samples of this study predate the infection). Cell type and time point are not known. The chain combines TRBV15 with TRBJ1-5; D is uncertain. Sample: PBMCs or a T cell subset sorted from them (not recorded which). The CDR3 nucleotides read TGTGCCACCAGCGTCAGGTCCTTGCCCCAGCATTTT. Protein sequence: CATSVRSLPQHF.